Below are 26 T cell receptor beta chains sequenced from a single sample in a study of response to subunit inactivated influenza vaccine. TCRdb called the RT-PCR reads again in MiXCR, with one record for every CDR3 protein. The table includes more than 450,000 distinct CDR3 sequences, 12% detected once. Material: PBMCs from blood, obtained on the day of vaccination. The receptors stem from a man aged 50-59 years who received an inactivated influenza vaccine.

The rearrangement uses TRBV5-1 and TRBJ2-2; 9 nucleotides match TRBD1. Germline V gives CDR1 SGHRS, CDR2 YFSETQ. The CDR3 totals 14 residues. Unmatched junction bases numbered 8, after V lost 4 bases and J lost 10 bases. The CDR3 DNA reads TGCGCCAGCAGCCCCTGGGACAGGGCAGAGGAGCTGTTTTTT. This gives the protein CASSPWDRAEELFF. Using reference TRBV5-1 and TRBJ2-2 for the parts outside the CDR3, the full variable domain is KAGVTQTPRYLIKTRGQQVTLSCSPISGHRSVSWYQQTPGQGLQFLFEYFSETQRNKGNFPGRFSGRQFSNSRSEMNVSTLELGDSALYLCASSPWDRAEELFFGEGSRLTVL.

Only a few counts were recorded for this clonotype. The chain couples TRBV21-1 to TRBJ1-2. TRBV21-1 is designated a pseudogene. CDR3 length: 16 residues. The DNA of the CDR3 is TGTGCCAGCAGCAAAAAGGCACAGTTTCCTAACTATGGCTACACCTTC. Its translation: CASSKKAQFPNYGYTF.

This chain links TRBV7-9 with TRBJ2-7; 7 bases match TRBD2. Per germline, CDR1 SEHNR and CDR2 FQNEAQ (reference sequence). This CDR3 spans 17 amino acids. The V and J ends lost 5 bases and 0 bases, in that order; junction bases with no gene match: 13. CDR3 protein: CASSALSGRTSSYEQYF. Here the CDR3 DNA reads TGTGCCAGCAGCGCCCTTTCTGGCAGGACTAGCTCCTACGAGCAGTACTTC.

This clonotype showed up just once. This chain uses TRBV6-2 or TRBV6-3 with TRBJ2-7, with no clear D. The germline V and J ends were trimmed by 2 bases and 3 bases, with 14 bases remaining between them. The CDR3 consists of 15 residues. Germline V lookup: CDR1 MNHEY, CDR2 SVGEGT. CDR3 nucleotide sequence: TGTGCCAGCAGTTACGGAGACGGCGGCCTCTACGAGCAGTACTTC. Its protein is CASSYGDGGLYEQYF.

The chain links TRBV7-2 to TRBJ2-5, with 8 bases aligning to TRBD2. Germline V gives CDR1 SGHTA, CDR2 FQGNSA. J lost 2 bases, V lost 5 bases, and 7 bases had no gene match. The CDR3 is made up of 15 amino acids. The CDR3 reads CASSPPAGGQETQYF. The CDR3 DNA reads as TGTGCCAGCAGCCCGCCGGCGGGAGGACAAGAGACCCAGTACTTC.

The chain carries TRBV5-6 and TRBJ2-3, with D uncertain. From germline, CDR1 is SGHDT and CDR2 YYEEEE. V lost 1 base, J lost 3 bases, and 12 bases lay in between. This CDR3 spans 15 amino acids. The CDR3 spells CASSLSSSVTDTQYF. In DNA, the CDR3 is TGTGCCAGCAGCTTGTCTTCCAGCGTTACAGATACGCAGTATTTT. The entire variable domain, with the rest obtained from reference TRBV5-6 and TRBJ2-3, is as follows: DAGVTQSPTHLIKTRGQQVTLRCSPKSGHDTVSWYQQALGQGPQFIFQYYEEEERQRGNFPDRFSGHQFPNYSSELNVNALLLGDSALYLCASSLSSSVTDTQYFGPGTRLTVL.

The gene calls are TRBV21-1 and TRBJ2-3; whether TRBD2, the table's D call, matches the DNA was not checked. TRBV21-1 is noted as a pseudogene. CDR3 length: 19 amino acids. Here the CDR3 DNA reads TGTGCCAGCAGCAAGTTCAGGCCGGGGGGGCCGAAGTCCACAGATACGCAGTATTTT. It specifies CASSKFRPGGPKSTDTQYF.

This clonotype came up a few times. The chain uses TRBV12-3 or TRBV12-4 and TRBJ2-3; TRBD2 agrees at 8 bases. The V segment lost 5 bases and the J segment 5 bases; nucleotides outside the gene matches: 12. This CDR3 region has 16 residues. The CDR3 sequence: CASSHRRAGGGDTQYF. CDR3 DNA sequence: TGTGCCAGCAGTCACAGGCGGGCGGGGGGAGGAGATACGCAGTATTTT.

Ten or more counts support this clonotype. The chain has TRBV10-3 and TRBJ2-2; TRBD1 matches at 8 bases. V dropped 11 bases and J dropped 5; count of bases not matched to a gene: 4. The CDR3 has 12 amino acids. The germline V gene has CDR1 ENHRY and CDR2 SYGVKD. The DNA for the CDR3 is TGTGCCGTCCGACAGGGGACCGGGGAGCTGTTTTTT. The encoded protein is CAVRQGTGELFF.

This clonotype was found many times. CDR3 coding DNA: TGTGCCAGCAGTTTATTACAAAGGGGCGGTGGCTACACCTTC. This codes for CASSLLQRGGGYTF. This chain links TRBV28 with TRBJ1-2, with D possibly matching TRBD1 (5 bases). The CDR3 loop spans 14 amino acids. Trimming took 1 base from V and 7 from J, leaving 13 bases between them. Germline CDR1 and CDR2: MDHEN and SYDVKM.

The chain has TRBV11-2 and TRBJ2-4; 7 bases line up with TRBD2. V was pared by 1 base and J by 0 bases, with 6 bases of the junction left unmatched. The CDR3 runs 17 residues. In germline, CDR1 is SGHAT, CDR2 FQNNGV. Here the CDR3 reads CASSLGSSGLAKNIQYF. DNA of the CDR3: TGTGCCAGCAGCTTAGGGTCTAGCGGCTTAGCCAAAAACATTCAGTACTTC.

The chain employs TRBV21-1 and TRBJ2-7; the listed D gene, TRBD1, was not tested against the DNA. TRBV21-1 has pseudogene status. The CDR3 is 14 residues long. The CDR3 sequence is CASSIPRNGHEQYF. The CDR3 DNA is TGTGCCAGCAGCATTCCCAGGAACGGGCACGAGCAGTACTTC.

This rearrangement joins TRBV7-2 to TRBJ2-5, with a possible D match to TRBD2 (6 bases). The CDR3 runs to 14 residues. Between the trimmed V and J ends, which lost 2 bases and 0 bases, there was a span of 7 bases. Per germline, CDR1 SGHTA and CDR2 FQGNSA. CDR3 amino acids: CASSLLANQETQYF. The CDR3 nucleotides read TGTGCCAGCAGCTTACTAGCGAACCAAGAGACCCAGTACTTC.

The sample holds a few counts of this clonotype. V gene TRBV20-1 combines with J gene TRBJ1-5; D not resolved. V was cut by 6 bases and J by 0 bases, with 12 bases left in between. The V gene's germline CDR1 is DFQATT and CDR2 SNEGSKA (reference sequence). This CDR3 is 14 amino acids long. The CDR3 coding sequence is TGCAGTGCCCGAGGGTCCTATAGCAATCAGCCCCAGCATTTT. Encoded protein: CSARGSYSNQPQHF.

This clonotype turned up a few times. CDR3 sequence reads: CASSFHSGGRETQYF. For the CDR3, the DNA is TGTGCCAGCAGCTTTCACAGTGGTGGCCGGGAGACCCAGTACTTC. The chain combines TRBV7-9 with TRBJ2-5; no reliable D call. Germline V gives CDR1 SEHNR, CDR2 FQNEAQ (reference sequence). The CDR3 covers 15 residues. V was shortened by 3 bases and J by 5 bases, with 16 bases between the two germline ends.

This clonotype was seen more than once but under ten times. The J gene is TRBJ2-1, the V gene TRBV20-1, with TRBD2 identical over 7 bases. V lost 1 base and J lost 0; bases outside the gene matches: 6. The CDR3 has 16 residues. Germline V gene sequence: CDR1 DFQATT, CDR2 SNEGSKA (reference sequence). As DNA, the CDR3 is TGCAGTGCTAGAGCCTTCGGGAGGCCCTCCTACAATGAGCAGTTCTTC. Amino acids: CSARAFGRPSYNEQFF.

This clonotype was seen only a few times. CDR3 region: CASSQLLAVPYEQYF. As DNA, the CDR3 is TGCGCCAGCAGCCAATTACTAGCGGTACCTTACGAGCAGTACTTC. The chain is built from TRBV4-3 and TRBJ2-7, with 8 bases that match TRBD2. CDR1 is LGHNA, CDR2 YSLEER, per germline. V shed 2 bases, J shed 4 bases, and the junction held 7 bases outside the gene matches. The CDR3 extends over 15 amino acids.

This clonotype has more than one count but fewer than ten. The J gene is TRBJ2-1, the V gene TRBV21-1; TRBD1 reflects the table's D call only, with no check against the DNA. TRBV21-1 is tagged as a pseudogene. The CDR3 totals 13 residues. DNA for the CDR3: TGTGCCAGCAGCTTCAGACAGGGTCATGAGCAGTTCTTC. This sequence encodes CASSFRQGHEQFF.

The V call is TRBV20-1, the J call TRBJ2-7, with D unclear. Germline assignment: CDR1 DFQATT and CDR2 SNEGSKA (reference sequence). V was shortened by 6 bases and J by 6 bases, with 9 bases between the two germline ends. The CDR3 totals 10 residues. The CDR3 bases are TGCAGTGCCACGTCTGGCGAGCAGTACTTC. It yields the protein CSATSGEQYF.

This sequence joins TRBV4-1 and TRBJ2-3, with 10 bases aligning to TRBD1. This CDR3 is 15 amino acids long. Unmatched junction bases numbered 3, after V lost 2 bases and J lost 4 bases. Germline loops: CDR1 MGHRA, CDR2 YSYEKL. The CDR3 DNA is TGCGCCAGCAGCCAACTAGGGACAGGGGCAGATACGCAGTATTTT. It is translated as CASSQLGTGADTQYF.

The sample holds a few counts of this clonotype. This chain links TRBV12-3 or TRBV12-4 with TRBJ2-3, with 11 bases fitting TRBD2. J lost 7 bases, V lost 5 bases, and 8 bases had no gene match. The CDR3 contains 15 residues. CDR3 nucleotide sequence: TGTGCCAGCAGTCCCCGACTAGCGGGGATGAATACGCAGTATTTT. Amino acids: CASSPRLAGMNTQYF.

Here the CDR3 reads CSVLGPSYEQYF. The CDR3 DNA reads TGCAGTGTCCTAGGACCCTCCTACGAGCAGTACTTC. V is TRBV20-1 and J is TRBJ2-7, with unresolved D. V lost 7 bases to trimming and J lost 0 bases, with 10 bases between them. The CDR3 covers 12 residues. Germline V lookup: CDR1 DFQATT, CDR2 SNEGSKA (reference sequence).

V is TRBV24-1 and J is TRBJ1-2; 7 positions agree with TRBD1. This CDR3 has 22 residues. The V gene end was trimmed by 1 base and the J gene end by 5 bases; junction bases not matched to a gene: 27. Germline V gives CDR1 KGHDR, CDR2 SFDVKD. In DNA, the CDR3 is TGTGCCACCAGTGATTTACCTATCAAAAAGGGAGATCGGGACAGCCTAAGATATGGCTACACCTTC. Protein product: CATSDLPIKKGDRDSLRYGYTF.

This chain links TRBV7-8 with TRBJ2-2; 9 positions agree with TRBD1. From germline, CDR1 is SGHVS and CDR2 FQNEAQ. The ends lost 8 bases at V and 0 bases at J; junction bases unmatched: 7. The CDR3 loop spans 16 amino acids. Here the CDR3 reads CASSLTGGTNTGELFF. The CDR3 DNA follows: TGTGCCAGCTCGTTGACAGGGGGGACGAACACCGGGGAGCTGTTTTTT. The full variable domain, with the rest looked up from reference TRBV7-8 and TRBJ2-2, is GAGVSQSPRYKVAKRGQDVALRCDPISGHVSLFWYQQALGQGPEFLTYFQNEAQLDKSGLPSDRFFAERPEGSVSTLKIQRTQQEDSAVYLCASSLTGGTNTGELFFGEGSRLTVL.

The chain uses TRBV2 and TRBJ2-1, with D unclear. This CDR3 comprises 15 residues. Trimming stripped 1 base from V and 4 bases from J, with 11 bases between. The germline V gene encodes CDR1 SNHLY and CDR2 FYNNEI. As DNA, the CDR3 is TGTGCCAGCAGTGAAGGTTCGTTGGATTACAATGAGCAGTTCTTC. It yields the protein CASSEGSLDYNEQFF.

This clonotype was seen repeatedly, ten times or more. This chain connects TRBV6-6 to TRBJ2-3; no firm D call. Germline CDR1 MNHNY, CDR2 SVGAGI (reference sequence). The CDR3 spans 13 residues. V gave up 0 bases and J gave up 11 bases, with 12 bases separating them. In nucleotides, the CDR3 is TGTGCCAGCAGTTACTCGCCCTACGAGGAGCAGTATTTT. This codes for CASSYSPYEEQYF.